This is a list of T cell receptor beta chains from one sample in a study of shared clonotypes between healthy human individuals. Generated by immunoSEQ multiplex PCR, the TCRdb table keeps only in-frame clones and is missing some. Among hundreds of thousands of clones listed, around three quarters were seen once. Sequenced material: PBMCs. These receptors were collected from a woman between 40 and 55 years old in good health. Some clones in this sample may be carry-over from other donors' samples. CDR3s leave out the opening cysteine and the closing phenylalanine or tryptophan. Each record gives: J gene, clone size, V gene, CDR3 protein. Not every row has a clone size; where given, it reads once, few, many or a size class.

TRBJ1-4 few TRBV6-6 ASTLDFNEKLF
TRBJ1-4 - TRBV19 ASSISRNEKLF
TRBJ2-3 - TRBV27 ASSMGQWSTDTQY
TRBJ2-2 few TRBV7-9 ASSSGNTGELF
TRBJ2-7 - TRBV7-9 ASGPGGGLEQY
TRBJ2-7 - TRBV5-4 ASSLAGGTQRHEQY
TRBJ2-7 - TRBV4-2 ASSQDQYRDPNEQY
TRBJ1-6 few TRBV4-1 ASSQELGTNNSPLH
TRBJ2-5 - TRBV9 ASSVGGQGQETQY
TRBJ2-7 once TRBV18 ASSPGSSATYEQY
TRBJ1-3 once TRBV19 ASSIWDDSGNTIY
- once TRBV7-9 ASSLAVRTGGLGSYEQY